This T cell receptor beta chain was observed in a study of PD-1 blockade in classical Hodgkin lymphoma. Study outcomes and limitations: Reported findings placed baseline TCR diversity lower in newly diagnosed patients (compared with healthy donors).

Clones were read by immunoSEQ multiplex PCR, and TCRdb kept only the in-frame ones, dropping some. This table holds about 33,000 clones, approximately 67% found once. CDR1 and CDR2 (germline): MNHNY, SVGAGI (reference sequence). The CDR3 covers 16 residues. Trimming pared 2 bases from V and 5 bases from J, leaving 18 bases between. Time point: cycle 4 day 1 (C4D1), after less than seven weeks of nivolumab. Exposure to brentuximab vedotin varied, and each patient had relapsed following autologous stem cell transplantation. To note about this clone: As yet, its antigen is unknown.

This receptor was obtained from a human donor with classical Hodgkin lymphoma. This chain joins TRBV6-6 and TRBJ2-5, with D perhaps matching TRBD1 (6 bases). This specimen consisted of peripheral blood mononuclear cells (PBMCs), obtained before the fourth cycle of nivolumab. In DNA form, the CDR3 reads TGTGCCAGCAGTTACGGTGGGACACCCCGGCGGGAGACCCAGTACTTC. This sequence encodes CASSYGGTPRRETQYF.